Presented here are 28 T cell receptor beta chains from one specimen sequenced in a study of blood T cell repertoires in COVID-19 (TCRdb year 2020). Libraries came from the immunoSEQ multiplex PCR assay. Sourced from immuneACCESS, this table was stored by TCRdb with only in-frame sequences that have V and J called. A share of the clones is absent; for the studies checked, an unresolved V gene accounts for under half, and the remainder has no known explanation. This sample is represented by fewer than 100,000 clones; over 75% of them were singletons. Together, the top ten hold about 0.83% of the sample. The sequencing sample was made of peripheral blood. The source is a woman aged 80 or over with acute or convalescent COVID-19.

This rearrangement joins TRBV7-2 to TRBJ2-3; no definite D call. Trimming pared 5 bases from V and 3 bases from J, leaving 9 bases between. The germline gives CDR1 SGHTA, CDR2 FQGNSA. This CDR3 contains 13 residues. The CDR3 protein is CASSGAWTDTQYF. The CDR3, as DNA: TGTGCCAGCAGCGGAGCTTGGACAGATACGCAGTATTTT.

The chain recombines TRBV10-3 with TRBJ2-7; 9 bases fit TRBD1. The V gene end was trimmed by 6 bases and the J gene end by 3 bases; junction bases not matched to a gene: 6. The CDR3 has 14 amino acids. The V gene's germline CDR1 is ENHRY and CDR2 SYGVKD. The CDR3 DNA reads as TGTGCCATCAGCGGGACAGGGCTGAGCTACGAGCAGTACTTC. Translated, it gives CAISGTGLSYEQYF.

This chain uses TRBV6-1 with TRBJ1-6; 10 positions match TRBD1. V dropped 4 bases and J dropped 4; count of bases not matched to a gene: 4. The CDR3 extends over 16 amino acids. Germline CDR1 and CDR2: MNHNS and SASEGT. For the CDR3, the DNA is TGTGCCAGCAGTGCCCGGGACAGGGGTTATAATTCACCCCTCCACTTT. Its protein is CASSARDRGYNSPLHF.

This clone was detected a few times. The V gene is TRBV4-2, the J gene TRBJ1-2; D not resolved. The CDR3 runs 14 residues. V lost 0 bases and J 8 bases, leaving 13 bases between the germline ends. Germline V lookup: CDR1 LGHNA, CDR2 YNFKEQ. The CDR3 nucleotides are TGTGCCAGCAGCCAAGAACGGTTCGCGTCCGGCTACACCTTC. Translating it yields CASSQERFASGYTF.

The chain combines TRBV2 with TRBJ2-2, with 7 bases that match TRBD2. Trimming took 6 bases from V and 6 from J; bases not matched to a gene: 10. The length of the CDR3 is 15 residues. Germline-derived CDR1 and CDR2 are SNHLY and FYNNEI. The CDR3 region is CASRGAGRESGELFF. In DNA form, the CDR3 reads TGTGCCAGCAGGGGAGCGGGGAGGGAGTCCGGGGAGCTGTTTTTT.

This chain links TRBV10-2 with TRBJ1-2; a possible D gene is TRBD1 (5 bases). The V gene's germline CDR1 is WSHSY and CDR2 SAAADI. The V and J ends lost 4 bases and 5 bases respectively, with 11 bases between them. This CDR3 region has 13 residues. CDR3 sequence (DNA): TGCGCCAGCAGTGGACAGCTATTATATGGCTACACCTTC. Protein product: CASSGQLLYGYTF.

V and J are TRBV7-9 and TRBJ1-3, with D maybe TRBD1 (5 bases). The CDR3 is 14 amino acids. Trimming left V 1 base short and J 5 bases short, with 9 bases between. The V gene's germline CDR1 is SEHNR and CDR2 FQNEAQ (reference sequence). In nucleotides, the CDR3 is TGTGCCAGCAGCTTAGGCAGGGCAAGAAACACCATATATTTT. This encodes CASSLGRARNTIYF.

The chain uses TRBV29-1 and TRBJ2-3; 7 bases fit TRBD1. Trimming removed 2 bases from V and 3 bases from J; junction bases left unmatched: 5. From germline, CDR1 is SQVTM and CDR2 ANQGSEA. This CDR3 has 14 amino acids. The CDR3 DNA is TGCAGCGTTGAAAAAGGCAGGGGGACAGATACGCAGTATTTT. Translation gives CSVEKGRGTDTQYF.

CDR3 nucleotides: TGCGCCAGCAGTGATGAAGGGACAGGGGCGCACACCGGGGAGCTGTTTTTT. Protein product: CASSDEGTGAHTGELFF. This chain uses TRBV10-1 with TRBJ2-2; 10 bases match TRBD1. Germline lookup yields CDR1 WNHNN and CDR2 SYGVQD (reference sequence). J lost 3 bases, V lost 3 bases, and 7 bases had no gene match. The CDR3 totals 17 residues.

V gene TRBV5-1 combines with J gene TRBJ1-3; 8 nucleotides align to TRBD1. The CDR3 is 15 amino acids. Germline loops: CDR1 SGHRS, CDR2 YFSETQ. V dropped 4 bases and J dropped 4; count of bases not matched to a gene: 7. CDR3: CASSPGQGVGNTIYF. The CDR3 region has the DNA TGCGCCAGCAGCCCAGGACAGGGCGTGGGAAACACCATATATTTT. The full variable domain, rest sourced from reference TRBV5-1 and TRBJ1-3, is KAGVTQTPRYLIKTRGQQVTLSCSPISGHRSVSWYQQTPGQGLQFLFEYFSETQRNKGNFPGRFSGRQFSNSRSEMNVSTLELGDSALYLCASSPGQGVGNTIYFGEGSWLTVV.

The chain employs TRBV7-8 and TRBJ2-3; 7 nucleotides match TRBD1. This CDR3 is built from 15 residues. The ends lost 1 base at V and 3 bases at J; junction bases unmatched: 4. Looked up from germline, CDR1 is SGHVS and CDR2 is FQNEAQ. CDR3 coding DNA: TGTGCCAGCAGCTTAGTAAAGGGGGCAACAGATACGCAGTATTTT. It is translated as CASSLVKGATDTQYF.

A note on this clone: Compared with germline, one end of the junction differs, possibly owing to a read error. The V call is TRBV5-1, the J call TRBJ2-7; tentatively, D is TRBD1 (5 bases). The germline gives CDR1 SGHRS, CDR2 YFSETQ. The CDR3 is made up of 13 amino acids. The CDR3 region has the DNA TGCGCCAGCAGCTTTCCGGACAAGGCACGACCTCACTTC. Translation gives CASSFPDKARPHF. Using reference TRBV5-1 and TRBJ2-7 for the parts outside the CDR3, the full variable domain is KAGVTQTPRYLIKTRGQQVTLSCSPISGHRSVSWYQQTPGQGLQFLFEYFSETQRNKGNFPGRFSGRQFSNSRSEMNVSTLELGDSALYLCASSFPDKARPHFGPGTRLTVT.

This chain connects TRBV19 to TRBJ1-5; 7 bases are a match to TRBD1. Germline values: CDR1 LNHDA, CDR2 SQIVND (reference sequence). The CDR3 sequence is 15 residues long. V trimming: 3 bases; J trimming: 5 bases; junction bases outside the gene matches: 7. CDR3 sequence (DNA): TGTGCCAGTAGTATTGGGGCAGGGGGTCATCAGCCCCAGCATTTT. This gives the protein CASSIGAGGHQPQHF.

The rearrangement joins TRBV5-4 to TRBJ1-3, with unresolved D. Trimming stripped 0 bases from V and 7 bases from J, with 8 bases between. The germline V gene has CDR1 SGHNT and CDR2 YYREEE (reference sequence). The CDR3 runs to 13 residues. CDR3 DNA: TGTGCCAGCAGCTTGGTCCACGGGAACACCATATATTTT. Translation gives CASSLVHGNTIYF.

This chain joins TRBV5-4 and TRBJ2-3; possible D gene TRBD2, 6 bases. Between the trimmed V and J ends, which lost 4 bases and 2 bases, there was a span of 14 bases. The CDR3 has 15 residues. CDR1 is SGHNT, CDR2 YYREEE, per germline (reference sequence). The CDR3 protein is CASSPGRGSTDTQYF. CDR3 sequence (DNA): TGTGCCAGCAGCCCTGGGCGGGGTTCCACAGATACGCAGTATTTT.

This clone was detected a few times. This sequence joins TRBV5-1 and TRBJ2-7, with 8 bases that match TRBD2. Germline assignment: CDR1 SGHRS and CDR2 YFSETQ. V gave up 4 bases and J gave up 6 bases; unmatched junction bases: 12. CDR3 length: 15 amino acids. The CDR3: CASSVLGGGQGEQYF. CDR3 sequence (DNA): TGCGCCAGCAGCGTACTCGGCGGGGGGCAGGGCGAGCAGTACTTC.

The chain couples TRBV25-1 to TRBJ2-5, with unresolved D. The germline gives CDR1 MGHDK, CDR2 SYGVNS. CDR3 length: 15 residues. V lost 3 bases and J lost 0, with 11 bases in between. The CDR3: CASSDHAAYQETQYF. CDR3 sequence (DNA): TGTGCCAGCAGTGATCACGCGGCGTACCAAGAGACCCAGTACTTC.

This rearrangement joins TRBV3-1 (or the pseudogene TRBV3-2) to TRBJ1-1; D uncertain. This CDR3 has 17 residues. Trimming left V 1 base short and J 0 bases short, with 15 bases between. Germline-derived CDR1 and CDR2 are LGHDT and YNNKEL (reference sequence). CDR3 bases: TGTGCCAGCAGCCAAGGTTTAGGAGTCCTGGTGAACACTGAAGCTTTCTTT. It is translated as CASSQGLGVLVNTEAFF.

The rearrangement uses TRBV2 and TRBJ1-3; unclear D gene. This CDR3 region has 15 residues. With 5 bases removed from V and 4 bases from J, the gap between germline ends came to 15 bases. From germline, CDR1 is SNHLY and CDR2 FYNNEI. CDR3 sequence (DNA): TGTGCCAGCAGTCGCGGCCGGGGAGTAGGAAACACCATATATTTT. Residues: CASSRGRGVGNTIYF.

The DNA for the CDR3 is TGTGCCAGCAGTTTTAAGGGGTCACCCCTCCACTTT. Protein: CASSFKGSPLHF. J is TRBJ1-6 and V is TRBV28, with a weak D call TRBD1 (5 bases). V lost 3 bases and J lost 10, with 7 bases in between. The V gene's germline CDR1 is MDHEN and CDR2 SYDVKM. The CDR3 has 12 residues. Full variable domain (remainder filled in from reference TRBV28 and TRBJ1-6): DVKVTQSSRYLVKRTGEKVFLECVQDMDHENMFWYRQDPGLGLRLIYFSYDVKMKEKGDIPEGYSVSREKKERFSLILESASTNQTSMYLCASSFKGSPLHFGNGTRLTVT.

J is TRBJ2-5 and V is TRBV24-1; TRBD2 agrees at 9 bases. The CDR3 extends over 14 amino acids. Germline CDR1 is KGHDR and CDR2 is SFDVKD. Germline trimming cut 6 bases from V and 4 bases from J; bases unmatched to any gene: 5. The CDR3, as DNA: TGTGCCACCAGTCACCCTAGCGGGGTAGAGACCCAGTACTTC. This encodes CATSHPSGVETQYF.

The chain is built from TRBV7-9 and TRBJ2-1, with 10 bases lining up with TRBD2. This CDR3 is 16 amino acids long. V lost 4 bases and J lost 9; bases outside the gene matches: 12. Germline values: CDR1 SEHNR, CDR2 FQNEAQ (reference sequence). DNA for the CDR3: TGTGCCAGCAGCTCCCCAATAGCGGGGGGCCGGGGTGAGCAGTTCTTC. Translated, it gives CASSSPIAGGRGEQFF. Combining the CDR3 with reference TRBV7-9 and TRBJ2-1 gives the whole variable domain DTGVSQNPRHKITKRGQNVTFRCDPISEHNRLYWYRQTLGQGPEFLTYFQNEAQLEKSRLLSDRFSAERPKGSFSTLEIQRTEQGDSAMYLCASSSPIAGGRGEQFFGPGTRLTVL.

This chain joins TRBV4-1 and TRBJ2-1; 14 bases align to TRBD2. Germline assignment: CDR1 MGHRA and CDR2 YSYEKL. CDR3 length equals 16 residues. Germline trimming cut 4 bases from V and 10 bases from J; bases unmatched to any gene: 9. The chain's CDR3 is CASSPPGLAGVYEQFF. The CDR3 coding sequence is TGCGCCAGCAGCCCTCCGGGACTAGCGGGAGTCTACGAGCAGTTCTTC.

The rearrangement links TRBV6-4 to TRBJ1-2; tentative D call: TRBD1 (5 bases). Germline assignment: CDR1 MRHNA and CDR2 SNTAGT. Trimming pared 4 bases from V and 2 bases from J, leaving 17 bases between. The CDR3 sequence is 16 residues long. The CDR3 sequence is CASSAPTAHRNYGYTF. The CDR3 DNA follows: TGTGCCAGCAGTGCCCCGACAGCACATCGAAACTATGGCTACACCTTC.

The J gene is TRBJ2-5, the V gene TRBV9, with 7 positions matching TRBD1. The CDR3 totals 17 residues. Germline V gene lookup returns CDR1 SGDLS and CDR2 YYNGEE. V gave up 2 bases and J gave up 0 bases; unmatched junction bases: 10. CDR3 region: CASSVRDSLLYQETQYF. As DNA, the CDR3 is TGTGCCAGCAGCGTCCGGGACAGCCTTCTGTACCAAGAGACCCAGTACTTC.

The rearrangement joins TRBV19 to TRBJ2-6; tentative D call: TRBD1 (6 bases). This CDR3 has 14 residues. Germline V gene sequence: CDR1 LNHDA, CDR2 SQIVND (reference sequence). The germline V and J ends were trimmed by 5 bases and 2 bases, with 7 bases remaining between them. This CDR3 reads CASSQGPGANVLTF. The CDR3 DNA sequence: TGTGCCAGTAGTCAGGGGCCTGGGGCCAACGTCCTGACTTTC. Looking up the rest from reference TRBV19 and TRBJ2-6 gives the full variable domain: DGGITQSPKYLFRKEGQNVTLSCEQNLNHDAMYWYRQDPGQGLRLIYYSQIVNDFQKGDIAEGYSVSREKKESFPLTVTSAQKNPTAFYLCASSQGPGANVLTFGAGSRLTVL.

This chain uses TRBV6-5 with TRBJ2-3, with a tentative D call TRBD2 (5 bases). The CDR3 length is 15 residues. The germline V and J ends were trimmed by 6 bases and 1 base, with 14 bases remaining between them. Per germline, CDR1 MNHEY and CDR2 SVGAGI. The chain's CDR3 is CASRRTHYGTDTQYF. DNA of the CDR3: TGTGCCAGCAGGAGGACTCATTATGGCACAGATACGCAGTATTTT.

V gene TRBV19 combines with J gene TRBJ2-7, with D possibly being TRBD2 (6 bases). V lost 11 bases, J lost 4 bases, and 15 bases lay in between. Germline loops: CDR1 LNHDA, CDR2 SQIVND (reference sequence). This CDR3 has 12 residues. CDR3 loop: CAGTPGVYEQYF. CDR3 DNA: TGTGCCGGGACTCCCGGGGTTTACGAGCAGTACTTC.